This record looks at one TCR beta chain sequence and its context. No cognate antigen has been identified for it. Base qualities were left out, and no much larger clone turns up one base away. Reading the germline V gene gives CDR1 MDHEN and CDR2 SYDVKM. From its cysteine to its phenylalanine, the CDR3 spans 14 amino acids. The kept DNA is CDR3 alone, 42 bases in frame from the first base. V is clipped by 3 bases and J by 1 base, and the sequence between their germline boundaries is 9 bases long. Donors were healthy HIV-negative adults with no recently reported acute infections or vaccinations. Every donor was a Caucasian adult residing in Nashville, Tennessee, USA. CD4+ T cells were enriched by magnetic negative selection, after which naive cells were positively selected on CD45RA and the negative fraction was taken as the memory subset. After blood collection by leukapheresis, PBMCs were isolated using Ficoll-Histopaque density gradient centrifugation and then cryopreserved in the vapor phase of liquid nitrogen. Analytical flow cytometry was used to check the purity and quantity of each magnetically sorted T cell population. From each sorted fraction, genomic DNA was isolated and quantified by UV absorbance on a Nanodrop 2000c.

This entry comes from a study of shared clonotypes between healthy human individuals (dated by TCRdb to the early 2020s). With respect to the entire study: Three men and two women, aged 18 to 49 years, made up the cohort. To estimate repertoire size and how much clonotype sharing occurs between individuals, the study deeply sequenced the blood TCR repertoires of 4 to 6 healthy adults. Different laboratories and diverse techniques were used to prepare libraries and sequence TCR repertoires, to increase sequencing depth and limit assay-specific biases. For each donor, CD4 naive and CD4 memory were each given three plates, CD8 naive was given two plates, and CD8 memory was given one plate. Between about 0.94 and 8.9 billion PBMCs per donor were obtained by leukapheresis.

TCR CDR3 regions were amplified from genomic DNA by multiplex PCR using the deep immunoSEQ assay. For each cell subset, the extracted genomic DNA was distributed evenly across all wells of several immunoSEQ 96-well plates, and each plate served as one replicate. Each replicate PCR for sorted subsets received roughly 0.2 ug genomic DNA, equal to roughly 29,000 T cell genomes. The purified libraries were quantified using a Qubit 3.0 fluorometer, sized with a Bioanalyzer 2100, and then quantified again using the KAPA Library Quantification kit. Every immunoSEQ 96-well plate was sequenced on a dedicated single-read 150-cycle Illumina NextSeq 550 flow cell. Under the source paper's analysis protocol: Because only junctional sequences without quality scores were contained in the immunoSEQ output, filtering matching that applied to full-length reads could not be performed. Sequences were annotated with PyIR, a Python wrapper for IgBLAST v1.9, and V/J genes and CDR3 were assigned using IMGT germline references. Any read was removed if the V/J assignment was weak (E-value above 1e-6), the CDR3 was missing, or the read contained stop codons, out-of-frame junctions, or ambiguous translated residues. V3J clonotypes were defined by identical inferred V gene, J gene, and CDR3 amino acid sequence. Percentage overlap between repertoires was computed as shared unique clonotypes divided by the size of the smaller repertoire. Three approaches were used to assess repertoire richness: RTK rarefaction, the Chao1 estimator, and Recon v2.1 estimates of unobserved clonotypes. For all TCRbeta clonotypes obtained by the gDNA method from four donors, generation probabilities were computed with OLGA. Sourced from immuneACCESS, this table was stored by TCRdb with only in-frame sequences that have V and J called. A share of the clones is absent; for the studies checked, an unresolved V gene accounts for under half, and the remainder has no known explanation. From that table come the V and J calls and clone size; the DNA was used to work out D and trimming. For this sample there are some 680,000 clones; less than 80% appear just once. The ten largest make up roughly 1.9% of the sample.

The investigation overall reported the following: Sampling was restricted to blood, and TCR repertoires in tissue are likely to differ from TCR repertoires in blood. The small number of donors limited the genetic and exposure-history diversity represented. Rarefaction of sorted-subset datasets indicated incomplete sequencing despite the large sequencing depth. Larger estimated clonotype richness was generally found for naive subsets than for memory subsets. Clonotypes shared by all four sorted-subset donors showed higher generation probabilities than non-shared clonotypes. When a handful of donors were compared, the shared fraction of clonotypes was roughly 4.8% for naive CD4, approximately 3.3% for naive CD8, about 2.5% for memory CD4, and roughly 0.43% for memory CD8. Pairwise subsampling led to the expectation that sequencing depth would affect the degree of clonotype sharing among donors.

Sequencing was performed on memory CD4+ T cells sorted from blood. The cell subset or site label corresponds to: CD45RA-negative fraction. The chain links TRBV28 with TRBJ1-1; possibly the D gene is TRBD1, per 6 matching bases. The receptor was isolated from a woman younger than 45 in good health. The base sequence is TGTGCCAGCAGTTTTGGGGGGGCGAACACTGAAGCTTTCTTT. It specifies CASSFGGANTEAFF.